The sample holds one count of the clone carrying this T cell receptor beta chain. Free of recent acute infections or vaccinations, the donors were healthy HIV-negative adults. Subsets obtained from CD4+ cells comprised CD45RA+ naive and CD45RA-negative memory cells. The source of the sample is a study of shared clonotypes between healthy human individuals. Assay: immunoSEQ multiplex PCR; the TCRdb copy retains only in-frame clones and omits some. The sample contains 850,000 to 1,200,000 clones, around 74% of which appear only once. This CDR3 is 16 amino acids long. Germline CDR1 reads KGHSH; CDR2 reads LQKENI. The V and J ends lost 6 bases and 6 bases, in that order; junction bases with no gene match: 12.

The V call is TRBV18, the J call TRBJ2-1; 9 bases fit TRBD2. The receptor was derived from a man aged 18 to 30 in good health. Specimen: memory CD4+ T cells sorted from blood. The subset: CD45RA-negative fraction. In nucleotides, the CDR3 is TGTGCCAGCTCGCGCCTTTCGAGCGGGGGGTTCAATGAGCAGTTCTTC. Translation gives CASSRLSSGGFNEQFF.